This T cell receptor (beta chain) was identified in a study of PD-1 blockade in classical Hodgkin lymphoma. Data came from immunoSEQ multiplex PCR; TCRdb stores just in-frame clones and leaves some out. The sample holds tens of thousands of clones, more than 70% seen once. This clone has just one count. V lost 8 bases and J lost 3, with 19 bases in between. The CDR3 has 15 amino acids. Germline assignment: CDR1 MDHEN and CDR2 SYDVKM. Time point specified: cycle 4 day 1 (C4D1), after less than 7 weeks of nivolumab. Every patient relapsed after autologous stem cell transplantation, and brentuximab vedotin exposure varied.

The chain joins TRBV28 to TRBJ1-2, with a tentative D call TRBD1 (6 bases). Sequenced here: peripheral blood mononuclear cells (PBMCs), sampled before the fourth cycle of nivolumab. This clonotype was obtained from a human donor with classical Hodgkin lymphoma. Here the CDR3 DNA reads TGTGCCAGCGCCCAGGGGTCATACTTACACTATGGCTACACCTTC. This gives the protein CASAQGSYLHYGYTF.